This T cell receptor (beta chain) was retrieved from a study of blood T cell repertoires in COVID-19. The assay was immunoSEQ multiplex PCR, and TCRdb's table has in-frame clones only and misses some. The sample contains some 250,000 clones, around 86% of which appear only once. The TCR sequence derives from a young man who had recovered from COVID-19. Sequenced sample: peripheral blood.

The CDR3 nucleotides read TGTGCCACTGGCTCGGGGAATTCACCCCTCCACTTT. It is translated as CATGSGNSPLHF. The rearrangement joins TRBV28 to TRBJ1-6; D call uncertain. V was clipped by 10 bases and J by 7 bases, with 11 bases between them. Germline lookup yields CDR1 MDHEN and CDR2 SYDVKM. This CDR3 is built from 12 residues.